Sequencing of this T cell receptor (beta chain) was carried out in a study of cytotoxic CD8 clonotypes in ibrutinib-treated CLL. Across the study: An average of around 250,000 productive templates and 94,082 productive rearrangements was obtained per sample.

Study outcomes and limitations: Clonality grew at ibrutinib response; at progression, it decreased back toward baseline.

About this clone itself: Its matching antigen is unknown.

Profiling relied on immunoSEQ multiplex PCR, and the TCRdb table lists in-frame clones only, not all of them. This table has approximately 80,000 clones, around 83% appearing once. The input for sequencing was PBMCs, taken before ibrutinib treatment. The source is a human donor with chronic lymphocytic leukemia.

For the CDR3, the DNA is TGTGCCAGCAGTCCCCGCGGCCATAGCACAGATACGCAGTATTTT. Translating gives CASSPRGHSTDTQYF. V and J are TRBV6-5 and TRBJ2-3, with no clear D. The CDR3 length is 15 residues. The germline V gene encodes CDR1 MNHEY and CDR2 SVGAGI. V was clipped by 5 bases and J by 0 bases, with 12 bases between them.